This T cell receptor beta chain was documented in a study of cytomegalovirus exposure and HLA in healthy donors. As regards this clone: Its antigen is not known.

CDR3 size: 13 residues. V lost 3 bases and J lost 1, with 6 bases in between. The germline gives CDR1 SNHLY, CDR2 FYNNEI. Findings and limits, study-wide: A later analysis linked a missense DCLRE1C variant to TCR beta V- and J-gene trimming.

60 Vbeta and 13 Jbeta primers were used in PCR. Produced via immunoSEQ multiplex PCR; TCRdb's table is partial and in-frame only. The sample includes some 110,000 clones, around 61% of them seen just once. The V gene is TRBV2, the J gene TRBJ2-5; D is ambiguous. Sequences were obtained from PBMCs. This TCR came from a woman between 25 and 40 years old in good health and CMV-seronegative. The CDR3 sequence is CASSEESQETQYF. The DNA of the CDR3 is TGTGCCAGCAGTGAGGAGAGCCAAGAGACCCAGTACTTC.